The T cell receptor beta chain under discussion was sequenced for a study of Ad26.COV2.S vaccination and SARS-CoV-2 variants. Study at large: Enrollment placed the donor in the COV1001 Ad26.COV2.S trial arm. Findings and caveats of the study: Comparable non-spike TCR breadth was observed in vaccine and placebo recipients.

Specified treatment: about 20 received Ad26.COV2.S at low or high dose, single or two shots; roughly five received placebo; per-sample allocation not given. The study sampled participants on day 63 after the first vaccine or placebo injection. Boston hosted the donor, who was an adult aged 18-55 years. With regard to this clone: The antigen is undetermined.

Generated by immunoSEQ multiplex PCR, the TCRdb table keeps only in-frame clones and is missing some. The repertoire holds some 270,000 clones, with around 90% as singletons. Looked up from germline, CDR1 is LNHDA and CDR2 is SQIVND (reference sequence). V was shortened by 3 bases and J by 7 bases, with 15 bases between the two germline ends. The length of the CDR3 is 15 residues. The material was peripheral blood, obtained in a trial of Ad26.COV2.S vaccine versus placebo. V usage is TRBV19 and J usage is TRBJ1-4; D is ambiguous. The clonotype comes from a person aged 18 to 65 who received the Ad26.COV2.S COVID-19 vaccine or a placebo. The DNA for the CDR3 is TGTGCCAGTAGTATCCCGGAAACTAGGAGTGAAAAACTGTTTTTT. Translation: CASSIPETRSEKLFF.